This entry features one T cell receptor (beta chain) sequence. No antigen is known for it. Per-base qualities were not stored, and no clone one base away is much larger. RNA was extracted using the RNeasy kit, and roughly 0.45 to 1 microgram was reverse transcribed with random hexamers. The immunoSEQ multiplex PCR assay, which covers 54 Vbeta and 13 Jbeta segments, was used to amplify TCR beta CDR3 regions. PCR amplification bias was corrected using a synthetic template baseline for primer optimization and computational correction. The original methods were these. Only productive sequences were kept, with reads annotated to V, D and J genes according to IMGT and analyzed in immunoSEQ Analyzer. To calculate clonality, Shannon entropy was normalized by log2 of the number of productive unique sequences and then subtracted from one. For each patient and control, public and private clones were evaluated within the 100 most prevalent clones. Clones were defined as Susac-specific if absent from the healthy and MS cohorts, from 1052 published viral clones and from other ImmuneACCESS disease sequences. The public reads were quality trimmed at Q25 with fastp and then assembled into clones with MiXCR by TCRdb, keeping productive beta chains. Every distinct CDR3 protein forms one entry, paired with its most common genes and DNA. TCRdb's processing, not the authors' own work, is the source of the V and J calls. Recorded for this sample are just over 150,000 distinct CDR3 sequences; roughly 94% of them occurred a single time. The ten largest account for around 0.21% of the sample.

This sample stems from a study of CD8 T cells in Susac syndrome (dated by TCRdb to between 2018 and 2021). As for the study more broadly: The study used repertoire sequencing to test whether antigen drove CD8+ T cell activation and differentiation in Susac syndrome. CD8+ T cell repertoire clonality was compared between 12 healthy donors, roughly 14 Susac syndrome patients and roughly 15 multiple sclerosis patients.

General conclusions and limits of the study: The number of individuals in the TCR sequencing and HLA analysis was acknowledged as relatively small.

Peripheral blood CD8+ and CD4+ T cells from healthy donors, Susac syndrome patients and multiple sclerosis patients were profiled using high-throughput TCR beta sequencing. Treatment-naive patients with stable or active relapsing-remitting disease fulfilling revised McDonald criteria were used as multiple sclerosis controls. CD8+ TEMRA cells were enriched by FACS, while bulk CD8+ and CD4+ T cells were purified by magnetic negative isolation. Blood was collected in EDTA tubes and processed within 24 hours, with PBMCs isolated through density gradient centrifugation. PBMCs intended for TCR sequencing were frozen in liquid nitrogen and were later thawed in a 37 degrees C water bath. Purity of sorted or isolated CD4+, CD8+ and CD8+ TEMRA cells was at least 90%. CDR3 length: 15 amino acids, cysteine to phenylalanine. The entry retains the CDR3 DNA only, 45 bases that are in frame from base 1. As encoded in the germline V gene (reference sequence), CDR1 is LNHDA while CDR2 is SQIVND. V is pared back by 7 bases and J by 2 bases, with 15 bases lying between the germline termini.

Recombination connected TRBV19 to TRBJ1-5; confidence is insufficient to name the D gene. The sequenced material came from CD8+ T cells from PBMCs. The TCR comes from a human donor with multiple sclerosis. This receptor carries the CDR3 CASISTRRGNQPQHF. The base sequence is TGTGCCAGTATTTCGACCAGGAGGGGCAATCAGCCCCAGCATTTT.